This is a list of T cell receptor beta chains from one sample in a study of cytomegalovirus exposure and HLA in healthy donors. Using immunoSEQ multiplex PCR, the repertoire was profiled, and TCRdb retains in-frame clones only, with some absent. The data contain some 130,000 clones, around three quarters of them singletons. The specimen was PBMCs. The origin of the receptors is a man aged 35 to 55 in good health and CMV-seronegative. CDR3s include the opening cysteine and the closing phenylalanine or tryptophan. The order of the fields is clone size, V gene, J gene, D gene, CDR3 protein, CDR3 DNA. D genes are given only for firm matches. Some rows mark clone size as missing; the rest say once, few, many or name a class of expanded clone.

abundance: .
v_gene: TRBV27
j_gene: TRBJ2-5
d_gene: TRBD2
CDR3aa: CASSKLRLAGGPREETQYF
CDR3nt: TGTGCCAGCAGCAAACTCCGACTAGCGGGAGGGCCTAGGGAAGAGACCCAGTACTTC

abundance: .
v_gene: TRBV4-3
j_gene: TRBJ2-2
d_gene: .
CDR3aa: CASSQGRRGQGGELFF
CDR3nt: TGCGCCAGCAGCCAAGGCCGGAGGGGGCAGGGCGGGGAGCTGTTTTTT

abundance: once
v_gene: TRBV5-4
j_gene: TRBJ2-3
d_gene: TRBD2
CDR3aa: CASSGLAHTDTQYF
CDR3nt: TGTGCCAGCAGTGGACTAGCGCACACAGATACGCAGTATTTT

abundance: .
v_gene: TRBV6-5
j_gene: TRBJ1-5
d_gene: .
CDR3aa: CASSYGGVNQPQHF
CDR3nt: TGTGCCAGCAGTTACGGAGGCGTCAATCAGCCCCAGCATTTT

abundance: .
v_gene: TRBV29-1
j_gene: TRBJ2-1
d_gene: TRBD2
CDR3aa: CSVRLAGRHEQFF
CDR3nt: TGCAGCGTACGACTAGCGGGAAGGCATGAGCAGTTCTTC

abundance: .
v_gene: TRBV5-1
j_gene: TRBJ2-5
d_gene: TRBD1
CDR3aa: CASSQLTGQGQETQYF
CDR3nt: TGCGCCAGCAGCCAACTAACCGGACAGGGGCAAGAGACCCAGTACTTC

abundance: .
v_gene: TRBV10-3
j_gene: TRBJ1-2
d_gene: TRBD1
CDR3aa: CAISVRTGGRYGYTF
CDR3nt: TGTGCCATCAGTGTCAGGACAGGCGGTCGCTATGGCTACACCTTC

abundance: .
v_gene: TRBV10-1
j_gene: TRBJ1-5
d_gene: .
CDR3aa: CASSESTPRGSSNQPQHF
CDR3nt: TGCGCCAGCAGTGAGTCGACTCCGCGGGGTAGTAGCAATCAGCCCCAGCATTTT

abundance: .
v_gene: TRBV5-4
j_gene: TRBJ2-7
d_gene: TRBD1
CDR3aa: CASSTTGGGPYEQYF
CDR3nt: TGTGCCAGCAGCACCACAGGGGGCGGGCCTTACGAGCAGTACTTC

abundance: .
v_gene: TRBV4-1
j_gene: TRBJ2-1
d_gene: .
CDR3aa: CASSQGLPNEQFF
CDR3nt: TGCGCCAGCAGCCAGGGACTTCCCAATGAGCAGTTCTTC

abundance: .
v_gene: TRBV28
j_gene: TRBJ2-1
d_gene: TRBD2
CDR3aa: CASSTTSGRLGEQFF
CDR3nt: TGTGCCAGCAGCACGACTAGCGGGAGGTTAGGTGAGCAGTTCTTC

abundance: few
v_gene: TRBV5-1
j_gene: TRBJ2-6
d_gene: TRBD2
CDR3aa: CASSLEGGSTGANVLTF
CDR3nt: TGCGCCAGCAGCTTGGAGGGAGGGAGTACTGGGGCCAACGTCCTGACTTTC

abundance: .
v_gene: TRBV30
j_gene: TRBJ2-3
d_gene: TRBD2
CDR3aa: CACRLAGASDTQYF
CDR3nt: TGTGCCTGTAGACTAGCGGGGGCTTCAGATACGCAGTATTTT

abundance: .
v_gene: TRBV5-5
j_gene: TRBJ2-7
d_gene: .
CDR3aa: CASSLWSGASYEQYF
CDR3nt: TGTGCCAGCAGCTTGTGGTCAGGGGCCTCCTACGAGCAGTACTTC

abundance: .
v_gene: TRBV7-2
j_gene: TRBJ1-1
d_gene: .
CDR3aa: CASSLEGVGTEAFF
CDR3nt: TGTGCCAGCAGCTTAGAGGGGGTAGGCACTGAAGCTTTCTTT

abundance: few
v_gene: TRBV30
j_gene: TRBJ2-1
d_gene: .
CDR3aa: CAWSFGGHEQFF
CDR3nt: TGTGCCTGGAGTTTTGGGGGCCATGAGCAGTTCTTC

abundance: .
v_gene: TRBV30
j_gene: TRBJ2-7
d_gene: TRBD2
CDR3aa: CAWSAFRGGEQYF
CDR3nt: TGTGCCTGGAGTGCATTCCGGGGGGGCGAGCAGTACTTC

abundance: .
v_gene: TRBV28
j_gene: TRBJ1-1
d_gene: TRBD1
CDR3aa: CASSRTGSSWNTEAFF
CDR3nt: TGTGCCAGCAGCCGGACAGGATCCTCATGGAACACTGAAGCTTTCTTT

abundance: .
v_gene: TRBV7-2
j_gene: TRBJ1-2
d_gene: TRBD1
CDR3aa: CASSLAGTGYGYTF
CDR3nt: TGTGCCAGCAGCTTAGCCGGGACAGGGTATGGCTACACCTTC

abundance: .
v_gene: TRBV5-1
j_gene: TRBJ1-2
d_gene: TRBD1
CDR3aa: CASSLPEETGIF
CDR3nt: TGCGCCAGCAGCTTGCCGGAGGAGACAGGGATCTTC

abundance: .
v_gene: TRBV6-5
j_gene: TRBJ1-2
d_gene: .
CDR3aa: CASSTGQANYGYTF
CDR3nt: TGTGCCAGCAGTACAGGGCAAGCTAACTATGGCTACACCTTC

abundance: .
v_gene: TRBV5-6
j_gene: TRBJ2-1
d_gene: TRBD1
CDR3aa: CATQTGAYNEQFF
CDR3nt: TGTGCCACCCAGACAGGGGCCTACAATGAGCAGTTCTTC

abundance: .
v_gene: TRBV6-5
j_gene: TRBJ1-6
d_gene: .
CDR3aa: CASSYVRQAPLHF
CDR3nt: TGTGCCAGCAGTTACGTACGACAGGCACCCCTCCACTTT

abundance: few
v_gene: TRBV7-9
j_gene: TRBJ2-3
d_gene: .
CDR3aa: CASSLAGEDTQYF
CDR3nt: TGTGCCAGCAGCTTAGCCGGGGAGGATACGCAGTATTTT

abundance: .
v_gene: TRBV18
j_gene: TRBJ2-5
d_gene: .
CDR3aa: CASSPWQVVEKTQYF
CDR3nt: TGTGCCAGCTCACCATGGCAGGTGGTAGAAAAGACCCAGTACTTC

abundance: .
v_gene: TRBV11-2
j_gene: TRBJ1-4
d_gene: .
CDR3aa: CASSEQANEKLFF
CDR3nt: TGTGCCAGCAGCGAACAGGCTAATGAAAAACTGTTTTTT

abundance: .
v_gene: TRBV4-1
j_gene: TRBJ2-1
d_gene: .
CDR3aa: CASATSNGGSEQFF
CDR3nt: TGCGCCAGCGCCACTAGCAATGGTGGTTCCGAGCAGTTCTTC

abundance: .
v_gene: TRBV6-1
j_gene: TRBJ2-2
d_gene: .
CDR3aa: CASRGAGTGELFF
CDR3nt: TGTGCCAGCCGGGGGGCCGGGACCGGGGAGCTGTTTTTT

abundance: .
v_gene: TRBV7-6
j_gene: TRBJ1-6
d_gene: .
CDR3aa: CASSPEVTTNSPLHF
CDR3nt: TGTGCCAGCAGCCCGGAGGTCACAACGAATTCACCCCTCCACTTT

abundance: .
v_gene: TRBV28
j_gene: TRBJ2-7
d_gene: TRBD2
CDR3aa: CASSFGTSGNEQYF
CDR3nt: TGTGCCAGCAGTTTCGGGACTAGCGGGAACGAGCAGTACTTC

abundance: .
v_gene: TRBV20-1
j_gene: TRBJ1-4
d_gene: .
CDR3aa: CSASSGKLFF
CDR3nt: TGCAGTGCTAGTTCCGGAAAACTGTTTTTT

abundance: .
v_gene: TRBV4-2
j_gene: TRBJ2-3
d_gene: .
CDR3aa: CASSQVGQIVTDTQYF
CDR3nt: TGTGCCAGCAGCCAAGTGGGCCAAATTGTCACAGATACGCAGTATTTT

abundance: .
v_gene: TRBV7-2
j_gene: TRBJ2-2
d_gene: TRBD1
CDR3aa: CASSRDRGDGELFF
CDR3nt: TGTGCCAGCAGCCGGGACAGGGGCGACGGGGAGCTGTTTTTT

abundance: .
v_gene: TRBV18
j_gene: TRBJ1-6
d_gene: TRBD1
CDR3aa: CASSQQGGAYNSPLHF
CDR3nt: TGTGCCAGCTCACAACAGGGGGGCGCCTATAATTCACCCCTCCACTTT

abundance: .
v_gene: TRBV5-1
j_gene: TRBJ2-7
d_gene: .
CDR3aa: CASGTRAGEQYF
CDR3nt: TGCGCCAGCGGGACAAGGGCGGGCGAGCAGTACTTC

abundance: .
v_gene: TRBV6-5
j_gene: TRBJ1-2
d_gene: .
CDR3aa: CASTTGSLYTF
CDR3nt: TGTGCCAGTACTACAGGGAGTCTCTACACCTTC

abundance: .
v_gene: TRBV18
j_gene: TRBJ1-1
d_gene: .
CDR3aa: CASSLSRGNTEAFF
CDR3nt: TGTGCCAGCTCACTGTCACGGGGGAACACTGAAGCTTTCTTT

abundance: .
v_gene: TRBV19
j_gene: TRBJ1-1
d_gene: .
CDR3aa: CASSQGFNTEAFF
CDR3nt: TGTGCCAGTAGCCAGGGTTTTAACACTGAAGCTTTCTTT

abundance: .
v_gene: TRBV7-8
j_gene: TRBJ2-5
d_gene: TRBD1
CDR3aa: CASSKRTGQAQETQYF
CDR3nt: TGTGCCAGCAGCAAGAGGACAGGGCAAGCCCAAGAGACCCAGTACTTC